This TCR beta chain came from a study of control samples from healthy donors and cancer patients. Here immunoSEQ multiplex PCR was the method, and the copy in TCRdb shows in-frame clones only, minus some. The sample records around 100,000 clones, 80% to 90% being singletons. This clonotype was obtained from a young man in good health. Sequenced sample: blood.

The CDR3 DNA reads as TGTGCCACCAGCACCTCGGCCTACAATGAGCAGTTCTTC. This encodes CATSTSAYNEQFF. The chain carries TRBV24-1 and TRBJ2-1; D remains ambiguous. With 7 bases removed from V and 2 bases from J, the gap between germline ends came to 8 bases. This CDR3 has 13 residues. Germline V gives CDR1 KGHDR, CDR2 SFDVKD.